The TCR beta chain under discussion was sequenced for a study of Ad26.COV2.S vaccination and SARS-CoV-2 variants. Treatment indicated: roughly 18 received Ad26.COV2.S at low or high dose, single or two shots; several received placebo; per-sample allocation not given. At day 63 after the first vaccine or placebo injection, samples were drawn. Profiling relied on immunoSEQ multiplex PCR, and the TCRdb table lists in-frame clones only, not all of them. Here the sample spans fewer than 600,000 clones, about 88% being singletons. Germline V lookup: CDR1 SEHNR, CDR2 FQNEAQ (reference sequence). The V end was cut by 3 bases, the J end by 0 bases, with 14 bases between. The CDR3 consists of 16 residues.

The sequence came from a person aged 18-60 years who received the Ad26.COV2.S COVID-19 vaccine or a placebo. The source material was peripheral blood, sampled in a trial of Ad26.COV2.S vaccine versus placebo. The rearrangement joins TRBV7-9 to TRBJ1-1, with D tentatively TRBD1 (6 bases). The CDR3 loop reads CASSFKQGGLNTEAFF. CDR3 bases: TGTGCCAGCAGCTTTAAACAGGGAGGGTTGAACACTGAAGCTTTCTTT.